The 6 T cell receptor beta chains reported below all come from one sample, sequenced in a study of CD8 T cells in Susac syndrome (dated by TCRdb to the late 2010s). Library prep was done by the immunoSEQ multiplex PCR assay. RNA was extracted with the RNeasy kit and roughly 0.45 to 1 ug was reverse transcribed using random hexamers. TCRdb trimmed the raw reads at Q25, called clones with MiXCR and kept productive beta chains. One record per CDR3 amino acid sequence lists the most common genes and DNA. A total of more than 70,000 distinct CDR3 sequences appear in this sample, over 85% of them only once. 0.3% to 0.4% of the sample goes to the ten largest clones. Sequencing was done on a sample of CD8+ T cells from PBMCs. Receptor source: a human donor in good health.

The chain recombines TRBV29-1 with TRBJ2-3; TRBD2 is a possible D gene (5 bases). The CDR3 sequence is 13 residues long. Trimming removed 5 bases from V and 4 bases from J, with 13 bases in between. Germline V gives CDR1 SQVTM, CDR2 ANQGSEA. CDR3 in amino acids: CSVHPGNPDTQYF. CDR3 sequence (DNA): TGCAGCGTTCACCCGGGGAACCCAGATACGCAGTATTTT.

The table lists this clonotype with a count of one. CDR3 protein: CASSSAGIRLANVLTF. CDR3 DNA sequence: TGTGCCAGCAGCTCCGCGGGGATTCGCTTGGCCAACGTCCTGACTTTC. The chain has TRBV5-6 and TRBJ2-6; a possible D gene is TRBD2 (6 bases). The germline V gene has CDR1 SGHDT and CDR2 YYEEEE. CDR3 length: 16 residues. The germline V and J ends were trimmed by 3 bases and 6 bases, with 16 bases remaining between them.

CDR3 in amino acids: CASSFILQLTDTQYF. The CDR3 DNA reads as TGTGCCAGCAGCTTTATCCTCCAGCTCACAGATACGCAGTATTTT. The chain uses TRBV5-6 and TRBJ2-3; D uncertain. Germline V gene data show CDR1 as SGHDT and CDR2 as YYEEEE. The ends were cut back, 2 bases at V and 2 bases at J, with 12 bases in the middle. The CDR3 is made up of 15 amino acids.

The chain carries TRBV29-1 and TRBJ2-5, with D maybe TRBD1 (5 bases). With 6 bases removed from V and 2 bases from J, the gap between germline ends came to 16 bases. The CDR3 sequence is 14 residues long. CDR1 is SQVTM and CDR2 is ANQGSEA in the germline V gene. In DNA, the CDR3 is TGCAGCGTACTCGACAGTTCCCGACAAGAGACCCAGTACTTC. It encodes CSVLDSSRQETQYF.

The V gene is TRBV29-1, the J gene TRBJ1-1; the D is unclear. This CDR3 comprises 13 residues. Germline V gives CDR1 SQVTM, CDR2 ANQGSEA. The CDR3 here is CTLGRTGYTEAFF. The CDR3, as DNA: TGCACCTTAGGCCGCACGGGGTACACTGAAGCTTTCTTT.

This chain connects TRBV12-3 or TRBV12-4 to TRBJ1-1; D perhaps matches TRBD1 (6 bases). The V and J ends lost 5 bases and 0 bases respectively, with 10 bases between them. The CDR3 contains 14 residues. CDR3 in DNA: TGTGCCAGCAGTCTGCACAGGGTGAACACTGAAGCTTTCTTT. This sequence encodes CASSLHRVNTEAFF.